This T cell receptor (beta chain) was profiled in a study of T cell changes during pregnancy in multiple sclerosis. Only in-frame clones appear in the TCRdb table, and some are missing; sequencing was by immunoSEQ multiplex PCR. The table includes about 47,000 clones, 85% to 90% detected once. The CDR3 is 15 amino acids. CDR1 is LGHNT and CDR2 is FRNRAP in the germline V gene. Germline trimming cut 7 bases from V and 5 bases from J; bases unmatched to any gene: 9. The chain links TRBV12-5 to TRBJ2-1; 9 bases map to TRBD1. The sequencing used peripheral blood, collected in the first trimester of pregnancy. This receptor was obtained from a female donor with multiple sclerosis, enrolled in a pregnancy study. CDR3 protein: CASASPGQGDNEQFF. CDR3 nucleotide sequence: TGTGCTAGTGCCTCCCCGGGACAGGGCGACAATGAGCAGTTCTTC. The whole variable domain, remainder taken from reference TRBV12-5 and TRBJ2-1, is DARVTQTPRHKVTEMGQEVTMRCQPILGHNTVFWYRQTMMQGLELLAYFRNRAPLDDSGMPKDRFSAEMPDATLATLKIQPSEPRDSAVYFCASASPGQGDNEQFFGPGTRLTVL.